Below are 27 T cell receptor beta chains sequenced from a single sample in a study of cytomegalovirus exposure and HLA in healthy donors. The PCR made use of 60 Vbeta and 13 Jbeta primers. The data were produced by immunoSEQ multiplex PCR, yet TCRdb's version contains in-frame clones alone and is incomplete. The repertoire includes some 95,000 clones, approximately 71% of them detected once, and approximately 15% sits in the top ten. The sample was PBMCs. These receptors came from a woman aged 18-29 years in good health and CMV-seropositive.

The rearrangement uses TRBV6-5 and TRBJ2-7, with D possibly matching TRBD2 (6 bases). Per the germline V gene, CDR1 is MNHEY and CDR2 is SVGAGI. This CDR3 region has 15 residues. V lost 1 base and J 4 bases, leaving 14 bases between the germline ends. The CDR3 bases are TGTGCCAGCAGTTACTGGTCTAGCGAGGTTTACGAGCAGTACTTC. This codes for CASSYWSSEVYEQYF.

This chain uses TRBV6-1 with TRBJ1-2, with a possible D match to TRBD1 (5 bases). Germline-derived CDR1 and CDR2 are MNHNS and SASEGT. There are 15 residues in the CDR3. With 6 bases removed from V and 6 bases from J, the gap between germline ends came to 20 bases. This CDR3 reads CASRDRQTQYDGYTF. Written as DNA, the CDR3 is TGTGCCAGCAGGGACCGACAGACCCAGTATGATGGCTACACCTTC.

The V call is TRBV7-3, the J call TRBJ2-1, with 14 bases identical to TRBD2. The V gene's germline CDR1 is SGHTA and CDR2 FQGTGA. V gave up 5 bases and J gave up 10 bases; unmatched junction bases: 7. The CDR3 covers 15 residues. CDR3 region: CASSVGLAGDAEQFF. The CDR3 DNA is TGTGCCAGCAGCGTGGGACTAGCGGGAGACGCCGAGCAGTTCTTC.

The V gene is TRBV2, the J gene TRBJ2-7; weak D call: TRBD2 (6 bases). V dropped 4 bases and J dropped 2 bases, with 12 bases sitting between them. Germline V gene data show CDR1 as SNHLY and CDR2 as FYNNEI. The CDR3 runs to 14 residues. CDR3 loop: CASSVAGTPYEQYF. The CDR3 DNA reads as TGTGCCAGCAGTGTTGCGGGGACCCCCTACGAGCAGTACTTC.

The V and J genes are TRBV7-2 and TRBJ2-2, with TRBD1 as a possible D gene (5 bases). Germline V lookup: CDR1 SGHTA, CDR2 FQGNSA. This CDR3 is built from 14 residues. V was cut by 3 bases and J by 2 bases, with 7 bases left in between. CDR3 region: CASSLTANTGELFF. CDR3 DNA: TGTGCCAGCAGCTTGACAGCCAACACCGGGGAGCTGTTTTTT.

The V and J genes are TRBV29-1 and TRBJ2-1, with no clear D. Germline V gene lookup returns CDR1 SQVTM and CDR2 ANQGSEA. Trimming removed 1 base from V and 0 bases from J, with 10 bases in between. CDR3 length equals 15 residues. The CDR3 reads CSVEGGTTSYNEQFF. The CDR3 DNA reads TGCAGCGTTGAAGGTGGTACTACCTCCTACAATGAGCAGTTCTTC.

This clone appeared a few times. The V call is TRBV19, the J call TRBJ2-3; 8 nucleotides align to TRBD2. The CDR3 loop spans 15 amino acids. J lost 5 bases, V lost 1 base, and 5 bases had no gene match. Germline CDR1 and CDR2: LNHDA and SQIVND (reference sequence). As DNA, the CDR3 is TGTGCCAGTAGTATAGGACGTCTAGCGGGAGATACGCAGTATTTT. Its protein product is CASSIGRLAGDTQYF.

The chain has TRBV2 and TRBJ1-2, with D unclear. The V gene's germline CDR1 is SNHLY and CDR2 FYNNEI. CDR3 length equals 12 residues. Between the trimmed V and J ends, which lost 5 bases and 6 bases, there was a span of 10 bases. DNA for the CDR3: TGTGCCAGCAGTCTAGGAGCGGATGGCTACACCTTC. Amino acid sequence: CASSLGADGYTF.

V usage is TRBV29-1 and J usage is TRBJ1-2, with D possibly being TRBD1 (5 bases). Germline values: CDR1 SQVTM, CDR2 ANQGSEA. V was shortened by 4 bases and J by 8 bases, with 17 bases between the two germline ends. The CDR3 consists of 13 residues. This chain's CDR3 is CSVGGGVGIGYTF. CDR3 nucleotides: TGCAGCGTTGGGGGAGGGGTTGGGATAGGCTACACCTTC.

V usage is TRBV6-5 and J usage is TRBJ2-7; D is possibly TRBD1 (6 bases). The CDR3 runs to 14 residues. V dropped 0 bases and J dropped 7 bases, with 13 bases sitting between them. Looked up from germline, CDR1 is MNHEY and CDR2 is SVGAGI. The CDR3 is CASSYSPGVEEQYF. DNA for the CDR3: TGTGCCAGCAGTTACTCACCAGGGGTAGAGGAGCAGTACTTC.

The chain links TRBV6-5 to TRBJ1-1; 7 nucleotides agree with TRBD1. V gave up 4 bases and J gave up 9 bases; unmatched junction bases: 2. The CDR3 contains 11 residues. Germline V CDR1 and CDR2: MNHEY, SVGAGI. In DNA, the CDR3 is TGTGCCAGCAGTTCGACAGGGAAAGCTTTCTTT. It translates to CASSSTGKAFF.

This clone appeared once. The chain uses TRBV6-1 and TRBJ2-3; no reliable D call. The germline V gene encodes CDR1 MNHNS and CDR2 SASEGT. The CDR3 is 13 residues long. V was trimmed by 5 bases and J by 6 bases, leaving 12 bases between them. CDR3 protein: CASSNRPGDTQYF. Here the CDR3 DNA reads TGTGCCAGCAGTAATCGACCCGGGGATACGCAGTATTTT.

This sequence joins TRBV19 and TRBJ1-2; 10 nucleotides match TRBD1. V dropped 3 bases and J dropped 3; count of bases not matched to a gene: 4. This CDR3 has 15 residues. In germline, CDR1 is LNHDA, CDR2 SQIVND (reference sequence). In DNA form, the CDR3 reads TGTGCCAGTAGTATTGGACAGGGGGTCTACTATGGCTACACCTTC. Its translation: CASSIGQGVYYGYTF. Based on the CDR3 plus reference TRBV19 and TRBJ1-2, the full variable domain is DGGITQSPKYLFRKEGQNVTLSCEQNLNHDAMYWYRQDPGQGLRLIYYSQIVNDFQKGDIAEGYSVSREKKESFPLTVTSAQKNPTAFYLCASSIGQGVYYGYTFGSGTRLTVV.

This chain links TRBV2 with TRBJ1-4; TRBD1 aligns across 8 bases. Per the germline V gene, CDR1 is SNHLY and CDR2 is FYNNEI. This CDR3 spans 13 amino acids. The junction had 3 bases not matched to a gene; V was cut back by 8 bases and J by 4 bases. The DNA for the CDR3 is TGTGCCAGCGGACAGGGCGGTAATGAAAAACTGTTTTTT. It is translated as CASGQGGNEKLFF.

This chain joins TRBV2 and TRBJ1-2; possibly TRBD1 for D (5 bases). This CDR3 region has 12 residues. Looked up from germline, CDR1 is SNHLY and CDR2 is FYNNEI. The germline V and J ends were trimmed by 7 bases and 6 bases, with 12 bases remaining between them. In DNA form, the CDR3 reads TGTGCCAGCAATGGGGGGGGGAATGGCTACACCTTC. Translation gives CASNGGGNGYTF.

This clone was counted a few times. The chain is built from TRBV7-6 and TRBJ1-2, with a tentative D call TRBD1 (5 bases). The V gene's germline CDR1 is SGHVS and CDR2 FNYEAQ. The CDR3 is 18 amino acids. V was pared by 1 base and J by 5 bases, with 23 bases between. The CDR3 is CASSLDGPTMGGPYGYTF. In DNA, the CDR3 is TGTGCCAGCAGCTTAGATGGCCCTACGATGGGGGGTCCTTATGGCTACACCTTC.

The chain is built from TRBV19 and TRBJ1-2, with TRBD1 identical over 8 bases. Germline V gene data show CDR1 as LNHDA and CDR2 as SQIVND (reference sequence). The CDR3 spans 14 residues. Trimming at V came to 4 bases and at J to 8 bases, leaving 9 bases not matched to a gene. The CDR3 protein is CASSTDRGPGGYTF. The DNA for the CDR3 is TGTGCCAGTAGTACCGACAGGGGCCCGGGCGGCTACACCTTC.

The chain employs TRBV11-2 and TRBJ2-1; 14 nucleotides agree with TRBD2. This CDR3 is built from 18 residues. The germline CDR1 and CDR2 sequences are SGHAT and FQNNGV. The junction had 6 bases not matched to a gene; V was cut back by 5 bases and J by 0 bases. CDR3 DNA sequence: TGTGCCAGCAGCCGCGGGACTAGCGGGAGAAGCTCCTACAATGAGCAGTTCTTC. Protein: CASSRGTSGRSSYNEQFF.

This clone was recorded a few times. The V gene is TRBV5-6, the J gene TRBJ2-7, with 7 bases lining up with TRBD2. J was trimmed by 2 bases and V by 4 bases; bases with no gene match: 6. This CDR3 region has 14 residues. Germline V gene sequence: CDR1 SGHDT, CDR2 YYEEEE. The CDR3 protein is CASSLSGGTYEQYF. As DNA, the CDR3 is TGTGCCAGCAGCCTGTCGGGGGGAACCTACGAGCAGTACTTC.

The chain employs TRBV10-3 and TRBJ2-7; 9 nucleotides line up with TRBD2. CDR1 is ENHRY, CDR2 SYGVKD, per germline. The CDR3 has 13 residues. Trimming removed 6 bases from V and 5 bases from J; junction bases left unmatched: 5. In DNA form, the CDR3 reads TGTGCCATCAGGGGAGCGGGGGGCCACGAGCAGTACTTC. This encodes CAIRGAGGHEQYF.

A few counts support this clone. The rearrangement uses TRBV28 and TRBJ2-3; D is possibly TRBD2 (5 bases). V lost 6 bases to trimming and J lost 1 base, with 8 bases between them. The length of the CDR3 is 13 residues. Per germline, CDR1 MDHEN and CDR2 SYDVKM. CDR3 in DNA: TGTGCCAGCAGGGGCGGGCGCACAGATACGCAGTATTTT. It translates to CASRGGRTDTQYF.

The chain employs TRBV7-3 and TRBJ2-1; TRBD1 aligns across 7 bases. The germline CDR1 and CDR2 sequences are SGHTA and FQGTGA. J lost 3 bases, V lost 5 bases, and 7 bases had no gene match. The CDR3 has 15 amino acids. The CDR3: CASSPRGSNYNEQFF. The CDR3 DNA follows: TGTGCCAGCAGCCCCAGGGGGTCCAACTACAATGAGCAGTTCTTC.

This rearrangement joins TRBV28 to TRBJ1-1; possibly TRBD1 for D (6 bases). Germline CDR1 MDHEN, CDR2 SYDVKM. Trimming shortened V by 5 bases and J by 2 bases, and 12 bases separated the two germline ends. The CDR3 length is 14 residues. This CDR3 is CASSPVRGNTEAFF. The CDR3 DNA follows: TGTGCCAGCAGTCCTGTCAGGGGAAACACTGAAGCTTTCTTT.

In nucleotides, the CDR3 is TGCGCCAGCAGCCAAGAGAGCGGGAGCGCCACAGATACGCAGTATTTT. It yields the protein CASSQESGSATDTQYF. The chain uses TRBV4-1 and TRBJ2-3, with TRBD2 matching over 8 bases. In germline, CDR1 is MGHRA, CDR2 YSYEKL. The CDR3 totals 16 residues. The junction had 4 bases not matched to a gene; V was cut back by 0 bases and J by 2 bases.

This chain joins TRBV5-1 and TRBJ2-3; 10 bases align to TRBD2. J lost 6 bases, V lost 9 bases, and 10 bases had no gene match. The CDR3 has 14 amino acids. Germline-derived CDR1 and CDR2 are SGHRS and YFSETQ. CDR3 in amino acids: CATAKSGGADTQYF. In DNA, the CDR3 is TGCGCCACTGCAAAAAGCGGGGGGGCGGATACGCAGTATTTT.

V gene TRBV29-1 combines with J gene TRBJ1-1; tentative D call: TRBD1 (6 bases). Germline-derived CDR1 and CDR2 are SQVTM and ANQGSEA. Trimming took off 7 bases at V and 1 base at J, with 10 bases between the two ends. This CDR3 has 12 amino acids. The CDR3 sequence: CSAQQGNTEAFF. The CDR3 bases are TGCAGCGCCCAACAGGGGAACACTGAAGCTTTCTTT.

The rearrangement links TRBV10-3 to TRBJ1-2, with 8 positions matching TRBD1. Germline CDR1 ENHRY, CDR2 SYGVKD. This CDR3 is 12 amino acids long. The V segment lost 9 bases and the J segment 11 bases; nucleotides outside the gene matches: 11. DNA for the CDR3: TGTGCCATTACGGGGCAGACAGGGGCTTACACCTTC. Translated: CAITGQTGAYTF.